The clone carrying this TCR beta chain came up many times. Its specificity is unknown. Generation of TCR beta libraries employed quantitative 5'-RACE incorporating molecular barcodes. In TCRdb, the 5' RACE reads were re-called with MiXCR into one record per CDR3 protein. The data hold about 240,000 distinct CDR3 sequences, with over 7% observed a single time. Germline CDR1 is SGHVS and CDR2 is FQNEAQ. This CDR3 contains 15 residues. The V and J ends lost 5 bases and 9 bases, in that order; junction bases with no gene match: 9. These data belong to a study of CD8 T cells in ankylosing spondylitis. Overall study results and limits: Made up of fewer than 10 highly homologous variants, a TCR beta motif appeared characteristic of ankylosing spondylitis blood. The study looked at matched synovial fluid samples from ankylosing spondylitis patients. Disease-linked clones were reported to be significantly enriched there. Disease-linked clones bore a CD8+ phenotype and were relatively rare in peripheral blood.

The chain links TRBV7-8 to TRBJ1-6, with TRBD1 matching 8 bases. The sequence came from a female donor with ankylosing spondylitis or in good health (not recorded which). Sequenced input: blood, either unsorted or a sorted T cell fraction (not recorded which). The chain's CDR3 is CASSDRTGIGSPLHF. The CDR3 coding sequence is TGTGCCAGCAGCGACCGGACAGGGATCGGTTCACCCCTCCACTTT.